This TCR beta chain emerged from a study of cytotoxic CD8 clonotypes in ibrutinib-treated CLL (dated by TCRdb to about 2021). Concerning the study at large: The cohort had about a dozen relapsed/refractory and some 15 treatment-naive patients; roughly 17 were IGHV unmutated. Samples at response were collected after a median of roughly twelve months of treatment, with a range of about 6 to 36 months. Longitudinal samples were obtainable from about 30% of the 86 participants in the trial. Partial responses were observed in roughly 24 patients and complete responses in 2; after a median follow-up of roughly 72 months, remission was maintained in approximately 14 patients and progression was observed in approximately twelve. Cryopreserved peripheral blood mononuclear cells were collected at three points: before therapy, at response, and at either sustained remission or disease progression. Samples averaged roughly 280,000 productive templates and 90,000 to 100,000 productive rearrangements. The paper's findings and limits, for the study overall: An increase in clonality was observed at ibrutinib response, with clonality remaining stable during sustained remission and falling back toward baseline at progression. Public clonotypes were rare and either shrank or stayed stable during treatment, and the rise in clonality at ibrutinib response reflected expansion of private clonotypes. Sampling times were not matched between sustained-remission and progressing patients, and lymph node repertoires were not studied. Baseline clonality was found to be higher than that of age-matched healthy donors and was strongly correlated with circulating CD8+ T-cell counts.

Concerning this clone itself: Its antigen has not been determined. No qualities accompany the bases; no much larger clone lies one base away.

For TCR beta library preparation, 1.5 to 2 micrograms of genomic DNA were extracted from the cryopreserved PBMCs. High-throughput TCR beta sequencing was performed on longitudinal blood samples from CLL patients receiving ibrutinib monotherapy. The patients took part in an open-label, single-center phase 2 trial of ibrutinib monotherapy. A MiSeq instrument was used for deep resolution sequencing, which targeted depths ranging from 1 in 1 million up to 1 in 200,000 T cells, with coverage averaging 10x for each clonotype. TCR beta libraries were generated with the immunoSEQ hsTCRB Kit. Regarding the original processing steps: The data were analyzed with ImmunoSEQ Analyzer and ImmunoSEQ Data Assistant, and V, D and J gene assignments followed IMGT definitions. Clonality, which ranges from 0 to 1, was calculated by subtracting the normalized Shannon entropy of productive rearrangement frequencies from one. Only overrepresented clonotypes making up at least 0.05% of the repertoire of each patient were included in the public clonotype analysis. Some 14 age-matched healthy donor repertoires from immuneACCESS served as clonality controls. TCRdb took over this immuneACCESS table, retaining in-frame rearrangements with V and J assigned. Such tables are incomplete; in checked studies, under half of the missing clones stem from an unresolved V gene, and the remainder is unexplained. The DNA gave D and trimming, while V, J and clone size come from that table. This sample holds around 310,000 clones; almost 80% were observed only once. Of the sample, roughly 6.3% is held by the ten largest clones.

V is trimmed back by 5 bases and J by 1 base, and the junction contains 7 bases that no gene match accounts for. The CDR3 runs 15 residues from the cysteine to the phenylalanine. Of all the DNA, just the CDR3 is kept, 45 bases in frame from base 1. From a lookup of the germline V gene (reference sequence), CDR1 and CDR2 are MNHEY and SMNVEV. The specimen comprised PBMCs, sampled before ibrutinib treatment. The receptor's source is a human donor with chronic lymphocytic leukemia. The sequence joins TRBV27 to TRBJ2-5, and 7 junctional nucleotides match TRBD1. The CDR3 region has the sequence CASSPNSGGQETQYF. DNA sequence: TGTGCCAGCAGTCCCAATTCAGGGGGCCAAGAGACCCAGTACTTC.